These T cell receptor beta chains were read from a single sample in a study of spatial heterogeneity in lung cancer. TCRdb processed the 5' RACE reads anew with MiXCR; each CDR3 protein has one entry. The repertoire holds some 120,000 distinct CDR3 sequences, 12% seen once, with around 16% in the top ten. Source: PBMCs, taken at follow-up. These receptors all stem from a male donor with early-stage non-small cell lung cancer. CDR3s include the opening cysteine and the closing phenylalanine or tryptophan. D genes are given only for firm matches. Some rows mark clone size as missing; the rest say once, few, many or name a class of expanded clone.

J gene,D gene,clone size,V gene,CDR3 DNA,CDR3 protein
TRBJ1-4,NA,NA,TRBV4-3,TGCGCCAGCAGCCCGACGGGCAGCCCAAATGAAAAACTGTTTTTT,CASSPTGSPNEKLFF
TRBJ1-5,NA,NA,TRBV2,TGTGCCAGCAGCCAGAGATTTGGGGCTTTTAATCAGCCCCAGCATTTT,CASSQRFGAFNQPQHF
TRBJ1-3,NA,few,TRBV14,TGTGCCAACCTATGGAAAGGGCTCTGTTCTGGAAACACCATATATTTT,CANLWKGLCSGNTIYF
TRBJ2-6,NA,few,TRBV6-5,TGTGCCAGCAGTTACACTGCCCCTGGGGCCAACGTCCTGACTTTC,CASSYTAPGANVLTF
TRBJ2-3,TRBD2,NA,TRBV28,TGTGCCAGCAGTTCCAGCGGGGAGGTAACAGATACGCAGTATTTT,CASSSSGEVTDTQYF
TRBJ1-2,NA,many,TRBV5-5,TGTGCCAGCAGCTTGGCCATTTTGGCCCCTGTGGGCTACACCTTC,CASSLAILAPVGYTF
TRBJ1-1,TRBD1,NA,TRBV29-1,TGCAGCGTTGAAGTACAGGGGTCTAACACTGAAGCTTTCTTT,CSVEVQGSNTEAFF
TRBJ2-3,NA,NA,TRBV18,TGTGCCAGCTCACCACTAGCGGCAGATACGCAGTATTTT,CASSPLAADTQYF
TRBJ2-2,NA,few,TRBV7-9,TGTGCCAGCAGCAGTGGACCGAGAAACACCGGGGAGCTGTTTTTT,CASSSGPRNTGELFF
TRBJ2-1,TRBD2,NA,TRBV30,TGTGCCTGGAGTGGGGACACTAGCGGGGGACTTTACAATGAGCAGTTCTTC,CAWSGDTSGGLYNEQFF
TRBJ2-5,NA,NA,TRBV7-9,TGTGCCAGCAGCTCTTTCAGGGGCCAAGAGACCCAGTACTTC,CASSSFRGQETQYF
TRBJ1-5,NA,NA,TRBV12-3/TRBV12-4,TGTGCCAGCAGTTTGGCGGGGTATACGGACAATCAGCCCCAGCATTTT,CASSLAGYTDNQPQHF
TRBJ2-7,TRBD1,few,TRBV5-6,TGTGCCAGCAGCTACACCGGGACAGGGCCCTACGAGCAGTACTTC,CASSYTGTGPYEQYF
TRBJ2-5,NA,NA,TRBV7-9,TGTGCCAGCAGCTCCCCTCATCGGGAGACCCAGTACTTC,CASSSPHRETQYF
TRBJ2-3,TRBD2,few,TRBV7-3,TGTGCCAGCAGCTCAAACCGGGAGGACACGCAGTATTTT,CASSSNREDTQYF
TRBJ1-2,NA,few,TRBV9,TGTGCCAGCAGCGTAGTCGGGCGGGACTATGGCTACACCTTC,CASSVVGRDYGYTF
TRBJ1-1,TRBD1,NA,TRBV5-1,TGCGCCAGCAGCTTACAGGGGGCCCAAAACACTGAAGCTTTCTTT,CASSLQGAQNTEAFF
TRBJ2-5,NA,many,TRBV4-1,TGCGCCAGCAGCCAAGTTCCAGGGATGCAAGAGACCCAGTACTTC,CASSQVPGMQETQYF
TRBJ1-1,NA,few,TRBV28,TGTGCCAGCAGTTTATTTGGGGGAGGCACTGAAGCTTTCTTT,CASSLFGGGTEAFF
TRBJ2-5,TRBD1,few,TRBV11-2,TGTGCCAGCAGCTTAAACAGGGGCTCGGAGACCCAGTACTTC,CASSLNRGSETQYF